This T cell receptor beta chain was observed in a study of blood T cell repertoires in COVID-19. Study information: Sources were T cells, B-cell-depleted T cells, or PBMCs; the material itself was cDNA or gDNA.

The repertoire was sequenced with immunoSEQ multiplex PCR; TCRdb's copy has only in-frame clones and lacks some. This table has approximately 240,000 clones, around four fifths appearing once. This receptor was obtained from a man aged 45 to 65 with acute or convalescent COVID-19. The specimen was peripheral blood.

CDR3 nucleotide sequence: TGTGCCAGCAGCCAAGCGGGGACTAGCGACTACGAGCAGTACTTC. Its protein is CASSQAGTSDYEQYF. The chain recombines TRBV3-1 (or the pseudogene TRBV3-2) with TRBJ2-7, with TRBD2 matching 10 bases. J gave up 3 bases and V 1 base, and 3 bases lay outside the gene matches. CDR3 size: 15 residues. Germline V lookup: CDR1 LGHDT, CDR2 YNNKEL (reference sequence).